Each of the 17 T cell receptor beta chains below was sequenced from the same sample in a study of blood T cell repertoires in COVID-19. Assay used: immunoSEQ multiplex PCR; TCRdb lists only in-frame clones, some missing. The profile covers about 180,000 clones, with 83% appearing a single time and approximately 1.4% taken by the ten largest. Input material: peripheral blood. These receptor sequences come from a human donor in a cohort sampled during active COVID-19.

The rearrangement uses TRBV14 and TRBJ2-3; tentatively, D is TRBD1 (6 bases). The germline V gene has CDR1 SGHDN and CDR2 FVKESK. The V and J ends lost 1 base and 3 bases respectively, with 8 bases between them. The CDR3 totals 14 residues. CDR3 region: CASSQGGPTDTQYF. The DNA for the CDR3 is TGTGCCAGCAGCCAAGGGGGGCCTACAGATACGCAGTATTTT.

The genes are TRBV5-4 and TRBJ2-1; D unclear. CDR1 and CDR2 from the germline V gene are SGHNT and YYREEE (reference sequence). The ends were cut back, 2 bases at V and 7 bases at J, with 7 bases in the middle. This CDR3 has 12 residues. CDR3 region: CASSFGENEQFF. DNA of the CDR3: TGTGCCAGCAGCTTTGGAGAGAATGAGCAGTTCTTC.

This clone was seen more than once but under ten times. The chain uses TRBV7-2 and TRBJ1-1, with TRBD1 matching over 7 bases. With 6 bases clipped from V and 3 bases from J, the junction kept 7 bases outside the gene matches. The CDR3 sequence is 14 residues long. Per germline, CDR1 SGHTA and CDR2 FQGNSA. The CDR3 nucleotides read TGTGCCAGCAGTTGGGACAGTCTTTACACTGAAGCTTTCTTT. Amino acid sequence: CASSWDSLYTEAFF.

The DNA of the CDR3 is TGTGCCAGCAGTGCCCCACGAGGCACTGAAGCTTTCTTT. This gives the protein CASSAPRGTEAFF. The V and J genes are TRBV27 and TRBJ1-1; D uncertain. The V end lost 5 bases, the J end lost 4 bases, and 11 bases lay between the germline ends. The CDR3 runs 13 residues. Looked up from germline, CDR1 is MNHEY and CDR2 is SMNVEV (reference sequence).

In this sample, this clone turned up a few times. The chain carries TRBV6-2 or TRBV6-3 and TRBJ1-2; D is ambiguous. The CDR3 runs 12 residues. CDR1 is MNHEY, CDR2 SVGEGT, per germline. Trimming left V 5 bases short and J 4 bases short, with 8 bases between. CDR3 DNA: TGTGCCAGCAGTGAGGGTCTCTATGGCTACACCTTC. It is translated as CASSEGLYGYTF.

The genes are TRBV18 and TRBJ2-3, with 10 bases fitting TRBD1. CDR1 and CDR2 (germline): KGHSH, LQKENI. This CDR3 has 15 amino acids. With 0 bases clipped from V and 3 bases from J, the junction kept 0 bases outside the gene matches. The CDR3 DNA reads TGTGCCAGCTCACCACCGGGACAGGGGACAGATACGCAGTATTTT. Translating it yields CASSPPGQGTDTQYF.

This clone was found a few times. V gene TRBV7-9 combines with J gene TRBJ2-1; D might be TRBD2 (6 bases). CDR3 length: 16 amino acids. CDR1 and CDR2 (germline): SEHNR, FQNEAQ (reference sequence). V lost 5 bases, J lost 2 bases, and 16 bases lay in between. CDR3 in amino acids: CASSPLGGVTYNEQFF. Here the CDR3 DNA reads TGTGCCAGCAGCCCCTTGGGGGGAGTCACCTACAATGAGCAGTTCTTC.

The chain carries TRBV4-1 and TRBJ1-6, with 7 bases identical to TRBD1. The V gene end was trimmed by 3 bases and the J gene end by 9 bases; junction bases not matched to a gene: 14. Per germline, CDR1 MGHRA and CDR2 YSYEKL. The length of the CDR3 is 17 residues. The CDR3 loop reads CASSQTGTANGFSPLHF. The CDR3 DNA follows: TGCGCCAGCAGCCAGACCGGGACAGCCAACGGATTTTCACCCCTCCACTTT.

The V and J genes are TRBV10-3 and TRBJ1-2; 10 bases map to TRBD1. The germline gives CDR1 ENHRY, CDR2 SYGVKD. The CDR3 has 15 residues. The junction had 5 bases not matched to a gene; V was cut back by 0 bases and J by 7 bases. As DNA, the CDR3 is TGTGCCATCAGTGAGTCGGAGGGACAGGGGACTGGCTACACCTTC. This translates into CAISESEGQGTGYTF.

V gene TRBV6-6 combines with J gene TRBJ2-7, with 7 bases matching TRBD2. The trim removed 1 base at V and 0 bases at J, leaving 3 bases unmatched. The CDR3 has 15 amino acids. Germline assignment: CDR1 MNHNY and CDR2 SVGAGI (reference sequence). The DNA of the CDR3 is TGTGCCAGCAGTTACTTGTGGGGGGGCTCCTACGAGCAGTACTTC. This encodes CASSYLWGGSYEQYF.

J is TRBJ1-5 and V is TRBV27, with D tentatively TRBD1 (5 bases). Germline V gene sequence: CDR1 MNHEY, CDR2 SMNVEV (reference sequence). The CDR3 totals 14 residues. The V gene lost 3 bases and the J gene lost 3 bases, with 9 bases spanning the gap. This chain's CDR3 is CASSLEGNNQPQHF. The CDR3 DNA follows: TGTGCCAGCAGTTTGGAGGGGAACAATCAGCCCCAGCATTTT.

The chain employs TRBV4-3 and TRBJ1-1; D may be TRBD1 (6 bases). CDR1 and CDR2 (germline): LGHNA, YSLEER. V gave up 0 bases and J gave up 0 bases, with 11 bases separating them. The CDR3 totals 16 residues. The CDR3 coding sequence is TGCGCCAGCAGCCAAGATGCGGGGGCCGTGAACACTGAAGCTTTCTTT. Residues: CASSQDAGAVNTEAFF.

The chain has TRBV28 and TRBJ1-2; D not resolved. V lost 2 bases and J 3 bases, leaving 7 bases between the germline ends. The CDR3 is 13 residues long. The germline V gene encodes CDR1 MDHEN and CDR2 SYDVKM. CDR3 bases: TGTGCCAGCAGTTTAGGAAGCGACTATGGCTACACCTTC. Amino acids: CASSLGSDYGYTF.

This rearrangement joins TRBV2 to TRBJ2-1, with a tentative D call TRBD1 (5 bases). V was clipped by 7 bases and J by 6 bases, with 13 bases between them. The CDR3 is made up of 13 amino acids. Germline CDR1 and CDR2: SNHLY and FYNNEI. As DNA, the CDR3 is TGTGCCAGCAAGCAGGGTTCGCGCAATGAGCAGTTCTTC. This translates into CASKQGSRNEQFF.

The gene calls are TRBV6-5 and TRBJ2-7; 9 bases are a match to TRBD1. CDR1 MNHEY and CDR2 SVGAGI come from the germline V gene. The CDR3 has 13 residues. Losses at the gene ends were 6 bases for V and 3 bases for J; bases not matched to a gene: 3. This CDR3 reads CASRGTGNYEQYF. The CDR3 DNA reads as TGTGCCAGCAGGGGGACAGGGAACTACGAGCAGTACTTC.

Remarks on this clone: Within the sample, other DNA sequences also encode this same CDR3. The chain combines TRBV3-1 (or the pseudogene TRBV3-2) with TRBJ1-2; maybe TRBD1 (6 bases). The germline gives CDR1 LGHDT, CDR2 YNNKEL (reference sequence). V gave up 5 bases and J gave up 5 bases, with 9 bases separating them. CDR3 length equals 12 residues. For the CDR3, the DNA is TGTGCCAGCAGCTACAGGGAGTATGGCTACACCTTC. Its translation: CASSYREYGYTF.

A word on this clone: Relative to the germline gene, one junction end is altered; a read error may explain this. The rearrangement uses TRBV11-3 and TRBJ2-1, with TRBD2 as a possible D gene (6 bases). CDR1 and CDR2 from the germline V gene are SGHNT and YENEEA. The CDR3 totals 14 residues. The chain's CDR3 is CASSLGDSSNEQFF. The CDR3 region has the DNA TGTGCCAGCAGCTTAGGGGACTCCTCCAATGAGCAGTTCTTC.